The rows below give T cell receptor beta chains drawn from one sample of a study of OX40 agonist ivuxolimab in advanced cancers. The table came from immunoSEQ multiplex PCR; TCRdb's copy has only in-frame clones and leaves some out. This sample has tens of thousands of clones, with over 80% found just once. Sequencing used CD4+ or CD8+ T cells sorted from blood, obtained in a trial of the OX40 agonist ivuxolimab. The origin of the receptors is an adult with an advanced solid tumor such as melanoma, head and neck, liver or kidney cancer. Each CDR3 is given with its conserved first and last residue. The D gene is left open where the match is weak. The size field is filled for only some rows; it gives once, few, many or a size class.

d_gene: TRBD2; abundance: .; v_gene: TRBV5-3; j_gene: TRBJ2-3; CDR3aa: CARSPGTSGSEDTQYF; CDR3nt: TGTGCCAGAAGCCCGGGGACTAGCGGTTCGGAAGATACGCAGTATTTT
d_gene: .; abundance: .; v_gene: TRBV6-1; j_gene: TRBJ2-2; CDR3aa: CASSFQNTGELFF; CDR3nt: TGTGCCAGCAGTTTCCAAAACACCGGGGAGCTGTTTTTT
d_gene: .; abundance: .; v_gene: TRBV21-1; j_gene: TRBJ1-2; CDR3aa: CASSKGQGRGNYGYTF; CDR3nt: TGTGCCAGCAGCAAAGGACAGGGGAGAGGGAACTATGGCTACACCTTC
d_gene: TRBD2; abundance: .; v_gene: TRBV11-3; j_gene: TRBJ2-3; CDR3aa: CASSRRTSGITDTQYF; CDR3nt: TGTGCCAGCAGCCGCAGGACTAGCGGAATCACAGATACGCAGTATTTT
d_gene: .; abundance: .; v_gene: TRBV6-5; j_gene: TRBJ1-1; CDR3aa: CASSYDLGTEAFF; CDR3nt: TGTGCCAGCAGTTACGATTTGGGGACTGAAGCTTTCTTT
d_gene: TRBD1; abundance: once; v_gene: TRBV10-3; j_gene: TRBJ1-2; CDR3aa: CAISDSARDRGDGYTF; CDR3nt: TGTGCCATCAGTGACTCGGCCCGGGACAGGGGGGATGGCTACACCTTC
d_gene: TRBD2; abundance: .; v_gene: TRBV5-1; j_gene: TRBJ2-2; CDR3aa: CASSPSGSSTFTGELFF; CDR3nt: TGCGCCAGCAGCCCTAGCGGGAGCTCAACTTTCACCGGGGAGCTGTTTTTT
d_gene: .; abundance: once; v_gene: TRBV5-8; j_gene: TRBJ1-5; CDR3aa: CASSLRAVGQPQHF; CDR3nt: TGTGCCAGCAGCTTGCGGGCAGTTGGACAGCCCCAGCATTTT
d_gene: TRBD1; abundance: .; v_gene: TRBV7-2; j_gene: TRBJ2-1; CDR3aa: CASSLGQGVRHNEQFF; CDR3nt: TGTGCCAGCAGCTTAGGACAGGGTGTAAGACACAATGAGCAGTTCTTC
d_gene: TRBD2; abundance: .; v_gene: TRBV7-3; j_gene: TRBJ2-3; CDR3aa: CASSTSGKDTQYF; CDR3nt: TGTGCCAGCTCTACTAGCGGGAAAGATACGCAGTATTTT
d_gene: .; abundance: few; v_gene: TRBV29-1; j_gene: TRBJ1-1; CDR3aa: CSVVLNTEAFF; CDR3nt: TGCAGCGTTGTGCTGAACACTGAAGCTTTCTTT
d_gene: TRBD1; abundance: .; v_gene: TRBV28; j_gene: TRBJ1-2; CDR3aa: CASSLLVGTGAYGYTF; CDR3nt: TGTGCCAGCAGTTTACTAGTCGGGACAGGCGCTTATGGCTACACCTTC
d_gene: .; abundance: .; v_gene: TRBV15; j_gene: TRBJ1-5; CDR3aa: CATSRGDPNQPQHF; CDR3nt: TGTGCCACCAGCAGAGGTGATCCCAATCAGCCCCAGCATTTT
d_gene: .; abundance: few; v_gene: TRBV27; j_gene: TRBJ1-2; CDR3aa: CASARGIATHYGYTF; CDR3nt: TGTGCCAGCGCGAGAGGAATAGCAACTCACTATGGCTACACCTTC
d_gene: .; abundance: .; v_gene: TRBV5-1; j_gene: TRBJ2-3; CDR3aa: CASSLGGGIDTQYF; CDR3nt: TGCGCCAGCAGCTTAGGCGGCGGGATAGATACGCAGTATTTT
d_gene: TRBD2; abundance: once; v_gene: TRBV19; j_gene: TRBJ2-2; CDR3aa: CASRHGRASGRAANTGELFF; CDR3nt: TGTGCCAGTAGGCACGGTCGGGCTAGCGGGAGGGCTGCGAACACCGGGGAGCTGTTTTTT
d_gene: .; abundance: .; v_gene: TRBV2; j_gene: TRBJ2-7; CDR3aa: CASSPRGSSEQYF; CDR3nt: TGTGCCAGCAGTCCCAGGGGTAGCTCCGAGCAGTACTTC
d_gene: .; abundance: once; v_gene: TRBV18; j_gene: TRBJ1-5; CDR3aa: CASENSDRNQPQHF; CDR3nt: TGTGCCAGCGAGAACTCCGACCGCAATCAGCCCCAGCATTTT
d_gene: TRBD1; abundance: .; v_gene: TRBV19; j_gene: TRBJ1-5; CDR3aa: CASRFRDRYNQPQHF; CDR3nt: TGTGCCAGTAGGTTCCGGGACAGATACAATCAGCCCCAGCATTTT
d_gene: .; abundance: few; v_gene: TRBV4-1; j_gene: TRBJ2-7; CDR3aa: CASSERAFVEQYF; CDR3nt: TGCGCCAGCAGCGAAAGGGCATTCGTAGAGCAGTACTTC
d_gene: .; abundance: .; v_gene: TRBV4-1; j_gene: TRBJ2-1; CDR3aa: CASSPRWGDNEQFF; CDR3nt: TGCGCCAGCAGCCCCCGCTGGGGTGACAATGAGCAGTTCTTC
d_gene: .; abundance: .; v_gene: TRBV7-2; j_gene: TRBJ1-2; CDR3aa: CASRFTGSYGYTF; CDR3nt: TGTGCCAGCAGGTTTACAGGGAGCTATGGCTACACCTTC
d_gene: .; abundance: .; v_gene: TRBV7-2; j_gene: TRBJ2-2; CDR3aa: CASSLDYSNTGELFF; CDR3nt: TGTGCCAGCAGCTTAGACTACTCGAACACCGGGGAGCTGTTTTTT